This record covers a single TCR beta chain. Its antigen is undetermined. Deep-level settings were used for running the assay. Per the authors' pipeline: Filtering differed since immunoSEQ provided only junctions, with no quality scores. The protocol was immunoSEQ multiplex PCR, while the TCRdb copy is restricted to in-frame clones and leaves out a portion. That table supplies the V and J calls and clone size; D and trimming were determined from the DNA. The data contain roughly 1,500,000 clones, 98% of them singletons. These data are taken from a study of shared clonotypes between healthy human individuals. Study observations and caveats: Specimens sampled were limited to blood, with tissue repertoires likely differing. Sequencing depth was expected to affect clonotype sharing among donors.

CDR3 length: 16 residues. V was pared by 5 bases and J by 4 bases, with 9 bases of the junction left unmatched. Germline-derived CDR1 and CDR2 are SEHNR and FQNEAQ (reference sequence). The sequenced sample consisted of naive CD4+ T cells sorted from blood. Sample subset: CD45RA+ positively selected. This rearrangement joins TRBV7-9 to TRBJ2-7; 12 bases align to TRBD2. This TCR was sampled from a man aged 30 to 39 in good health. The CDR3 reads CASSTPTSGRMYEQYF. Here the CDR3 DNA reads TGTGCCAGCAGCACCCCTACTAGCGGGAGGATGTACGAGCAGTACTTC.